A selection of T cell receptor beta chains follows, all from one sample in a study of Ad26.COV2.S vaccination and SARS-CoV-2 variants. Some clones are missing from TCRdb's copy, which holds only in-frame ones; the method was immunoSEQ multiplex PCR. The sample yields 400,000 to 500,000 clones, approximately 87% seen once. The specimen comprised peripheral blood, sampled in a trial of Ad26.COV2.S vaccine versus placebo. These receptors originate from a person aged 18-65 years who received the Ad26.COV2.S COVID-19 vaccine or a placebo. CDR3s include the opening cysteine and the closing phenylalanine or tryptophan. A D gene is named only where the DNA matches it firmly.

V gene	CDR3 length	D gene	J gene	CDR3 protein
TRBV11-2	13	.	TRBJ2-7	CASSQGVGYEQYF
TRBV28	14	.	TRBJ2-3	CASVRFSGTDTQYF
TRBV7-6	15	.	TRBJ2-3	CASSLDLGRADTQYF
TRBV4-1	16	TRBD2	TRBJ2-7	CASSQKSGGAGYEQYF
TRBV19	15	TRBD1	TRBJ2-3	CASSSAGQAMVTQYF
TRBV19	13	.	TRBJ1-1	CASSIWEGTEAFF
TRBV7-9	15	.	TRBJ2-1	CASSYRALSYNEQFF
TRBV4-1	16	TRBD1	TRBJ1-4	CASSQGVGTGDEKLFF
TRBV5-1	15	.	TRBJ2-3	CASSLGWGSTDTQYF
TRBV18	14	.	TRBJ1-2	CASSPGTVNYGYTF
TRBV30	15	TRBD1	TRBJ2-1	CAWSVLQGGYNEQFF
TRBV5-5	14	.	TRBJ1-6	CASSWTAYNSPLHF
TRBV7-9	13	.	TRBJ2-7	CASSLGRDYEQYF
TRBV30	13	TRBD1	TRBJ1-6	CAWRGTANSPLHF
TRBV19	17	.	TRBJ1-1	CASSPFELGASPSGAFF